These 32 T cell receptor beta chains were all obtained from the same sample, sequenced in a study of OX40 agonist ivuxolimab in advanced cancers. Data came from immunoSEQ multiplex PCR; TCRdb stores just in-frame clones and leaves some out. The sample shows about 82,000 clones, 75% to 90% of them seen only once. This material consisted of CD4+ or CD8+ T cells sorted from blood, taken in a trial of the OX40 agonist ivuxolimab. These receptors were taken from an adult with an advanced solid tumor such as melanoma, head and neck, liver or kidney cancer.

The table lists this clone with a few counts. This sequence joins TRBV6-6 and TRBJ1-2; D ambiguous. Germline V gives CDR1 MNHNY, CDR2 SVGAGI (reference sequence). The CDR3 extends over 14 amino acids. Trimming removed 5 bases from V and 7 bases from J, with 17 bases in between. The CDR3 region has the DNA TGTGCCAGCAGTCTCCAGAGCGGCTCGGGTGGCTACACCTTC. Protein: CASSLQSGSGGYTF.

This chain joins TRBV6-6 and TRBJ1-5; unclear D gene. The V and J ends lost 7 bases and 0 bases respectively, with 16 bases between them. Germline V gene sequence: CDR1 MNHNY, CDR2 SVGAGI (reference sequence). The CDR3 spans 16 residues. CDR3 residues: CASTSAVPDSNQPQHF. The CDR3 DNA reads as TGTGCCAGCACCTCGGCGGTCCCCGATAGCAATCAGCCCCAGCATTTT.

The J gene is TRBJ2-5, the V gene TRBV5-1, with 11 bases matching TRBD2. Germline loops: CDR1 SGHRS, CDR2 YFSETQ. The CDR3 consists of 17 residues. V lost 1 base and J lost 5; bases outside the gene matches: 10. CDR3 in amino acids: CASSLTASSGGWETQYF. The CDR3, as DNA: TGCGCCAGCAGCTTGACCGCGTCTAGCGGGGGGTGGGAGACCCAGTACTTC.

The chain uses TRBV6-5 and TRBJ2-5; no clear D. Germline assignment: CDR1 MNHEY and CDR2 SVGAGI. Trimming took 6 bases from V and 0 from J, leaving 14 bases between them. The CDR3 totals 15 residues. Here the CDR3 reads CASSPSRAYQETQYF. In nucleotides, the CDR3 is TGTGCCAGCAGCCCTTCCCGAGCCTACCAAGAGACCCAGTACTTC.

The J gene is TRBJ2-2, the V gene TRBV6-5; D perhaps matches TRBD1 (5 bases). The V and J ends lost 4 bases and 4 bases respectively, with 10 bases between them. Germline assignment: CDR1 MNHEY and CDR2 SVGAGI. The CDR3 has 14 amino acids. The CDR3 coding sequence is TGTGCCAGCAGTTTTTCAGGGCCCACCGGGGAGCTGTTTTTT. The encoded protein is CASSFSGPTGELFF.

This clone was seen once. This chain connects TRBV7-7 to TRBJ2-3; 11 nucleotides agree with TRBD2. Losses at the gene ends were 5 bases for V and 1 base for J; bases not matched to a gene: 5. The length of the CDR3 is 16 residues. From germline, CDR1 is SSHAT and CDR2 FNYEAQ (reference sequence). CDR3 residues: CASSLGTSGRTDTQYF. The DNA of the CDR3 is TGTGCCAGCAGCCTGGGGACTAGCGGTCGCACAGATACGCAGTATTTT.

The rearrangement joins TRBV11-2 to TRBJ1-2, with a tentative D call TRBD1 (5 bases). V was shortened by 1 base and J by 13 bases, with 16 bases between the two germline ends. The germline V gene encodes CDR1 SGHAT and CDR2 FQNNGV. The CDR3 loop spans 13 amino acids. The CDR3: CASSLVADSGGTF. DNA for the CDR3: TGTGCCAGCAGCTTAGTCGCAGACAGCGGCGGCACCTTC.

This clone was observed a few times. This chain links TRBV10-3 with TRBJ1-1; perhaps TRBD1 as D (6 bases). The V gene's germline CDR1 is ENHRY and CDR2 SYGVKD. Trimming removed 2 bases from V and 5 bases from J, with 12 bases in between. The length of the CDR3 is 14 residues. CDR3 loop: CAISEAGGQTEAFF. The CDR3 DNA is TGTGCCATCAGTGAGGCGGGGGGCCAGACTGAAGCTTTCTTT.

This chain joins TRBV10-1 and TRBJ1-6; D is ambiguous. V shed 3 bases and J shed 7 bases, with 4 bases lying between them. This CDR3 has 12 residues. Germline loops: CDR1 WNHNN, CDR2 SYGVQD (reference sequence). The CDR3 DNA reads TGCGCCAGCAGTGACCCGAATTCACCCCTCCACTTT. Translated: CASSDPNSPLHF.

The chain is built from TRBV5-4 and TRBJ1-2; D gene unclear. CDR3 size: 16 residues. With 0 bases removed from V and 3 bases from J, the gap between germline ends came to 15 bases. Germline V lookup: CDR1 SGHNT, CDR2 YYREEE (reference sequence). In nucleotides, the CDR3 is TGTGCCAGCAGCTTGGCCGGGAGGGCGGAAGACTATGGCTACACCTTC. Translation: CASSLAGRAEDYGYTF.

The CDR3 DNA follows: TGTGCCAGCTGCCTCAGACAGATGCCCAACAATGAGCAGTTCTTC. Its protein product is CASCLRQMPNNEQFF. V gene TRBV27 combines with J gene TRBJ2-1; possibly TRBD1 for D (5 bases). V lost 8 bases, J lost 5 bases, and 19 bases lay in between. The germline CDR1 and CDR2 sequences are MNHEY and SMNVEV (reference sequence). The CDR3 spans 15 residues.

V is TRBV18 and J is TRBJ1-5; D is undetermined. The CDR3 runs to 15 residues. The germline gives CDR1 KGHSH, CDR2 LQKENI. The V end was cut by 2 bases, the J end by 5 bases, with 13 bases between. The CDR3 DNA reads as TGTGCCAGCTCACCAACCTGGGGATCGGATCAGCCCCAGCATTTT. It encodes CASSPTWGSDQPQHF.

V and J are TRBV5-1 and TRBJ1-4; 8 nucleotides align to TRBD1. Germline V CDR1 and CDR2: SGHRS, YFSETQ. This CDR3 has 14 residues. V shed 1 base, J shed 6 bases, and the junction held 2 bases outside the gene matches. CDR3 DNA: TGCGCCAGCAGCTTGCAGGGGGCTGATGAAAAACTGTTTTTT. Protein product: CASSLQGADEKLFF.

The chain recombines TRBV18 with TRBJ2-5; 7 bases are a match to TRBD2. Trimming at V came to 3 bases and at J to 5 bases, leaving 9 bases not matched to a gene. CDR1 is KGHSH and CDR2 is LQKENI in the germline V gene. This CDR3 comprises 15 residues. Here the CDR3 reads CASSPDRGVRETQYF. In DNA, the CDR3 is TGTGCCAGCTCACCCGACCGGGGGGTGAGGGAGACCCAGTACTTC. The full variable domain, rest sourced from reference TRBV18 and TRBJ2-5, is NAGVMQNPRHLVRRRGQEARLRCSPMKGHSHVYWYRQLPEEGLKFMVYLQKENIIDESGMPKERFSAEFPKEGPSILRIQQVVRGDSAAYFCASSPDRGVRETQYFGPGTRLLVL.

This clone is a singleton in its sample. V gene TRBV9 combines with J gene TRBJ1-2; 7 bases are a match to TRBD1. CDR1 and CDR2 from the germline V gene are SGDLS and YYNGEE. The CDR3 is 14 amino acids. After removal of 3 bases from V and 1 base from J, the junction contained 3 bases not matched to a gene. CDR3 DNA sequence: TGTGCCAGCAGCGCCCGGGACAGTAACTATGGCTACACCTTC. Translation gives CASSARDSNYGYTF.

V usage is TRBV19 and J usage is TRBJ2-5, with 7 nucleotides matching TRBD2. Germline CDR1 and CDR2: LNHDA and SQIVND (reference sequence). The CDR3 is 17 amino acids. V was pared by 3 bases and J by 5 bases, with 15 bases of the junction left unmatched. DNA of the CDR3: TGTGCCAGTAGTATCGCGCGCAGACTGACTAGCCGGGAGACCCAGTACTTC. Translated, it gives CASSIARRLTSRETQYF.

A remark on this clone: At the DNA level, this CDR3 is encoded by other sequences in the same sample as well. The chain couples TRBV18 to TRBJ2-5; D remains unclear. Trimming removed 3 bases from V and 3 bases from J, with 11 bases in between. The CDR3 loop spans 14 amino acids. CDR1 is KGHSH and CDR2 is LQKENI in the germline V gene. Here the CDR3 reads CASSPPTRKETQYF. For the CDR3, the DNA is TGTGCCAGCTCACCCCCGACAAGGAAAGAGACCCAGTACTTC.

This clone showed up just a few times. This chain connects TRBV27 to TRBJ2-7; 16 positions match TRBD2. This CDR3 spans 18 amino acids. Germline CDR1 reads MNHEY; CDR2 reads SMNVEV (reference sequence). With 3 bases clipped from V and 5 bases from J, the junction kept 10 bases outside the gene matches. CDR3 in amino acids: CASSLAGTGLAGGNEQYF. CDR3 nucleotides: TGTGCCAGCAGTTTGGCGGGGACGGGACTAGCGGGGGGGAACGAGCAGTACTTC.

This chain links TRBV28 with TRBJ2-2; D unclear. The CDR3 extends over 15 amino acids. The V and J ends lost 6 bases and 3 bases respectively, with 14 bases between them. Germline CDR1 and CDR2: MDHEN and SYDVKM. For the CDR3, the DNA is TGTGCCAGCAGCTCTTTAGGGATCTACACCGGGGAGCTGTTTTTT. It specifies CASSSLGIYTGELFF.

The CDR3 nucleotides read TGTGCCAGCAGTGACCCTTTGAACACTGAAGCTTTCTTT. Encoded protein: CASSDPLNTEAFF. This sequence joins TRBV6-1 and TRBJ1-1, with no clear D. Germline values: CDR1 MNHNS, CDR2 SASEGT. V lost 3 bases and J 0 bases, leaving 5 bases between the germline ends. The CDR3 length is 13 residues.

This chain joins TRBV10-3 and TRBJ2-3, with no clear D. This CDR3 has 13 amino acids. The V end lost 3 bases, the J end lost 2 bases, and 6 bases lay between the germline ends. Looked up from germline, CDR1 is ENHRY and CDR2 is SYGVKD. Here the CDR3 reads CAISEYDTDTQYF. The CDR3, as DNA: TGTGCCATCAGTGAATACGACACAGATACGCAGTATTTT.

The rearrangement joins TRBV2 to TRBJ1-6; no definite D call. This CDR3 spans 11 amino acids. Per germline, CDR1 SNHLY and CDR2 FYNNEI. V shed 4 bases and J shed 7 bases, with 2 bases lying between them. CDR3 nucleotides: TGTGCCAGCAGTGTCAATTCACCCCTCCACTTT. As protein: CASSVNSPLHF.

V is TRBV5-1 and J is TRBJ1-4; perhaps TRBD1 as D (5 bases). CDR3 length: 13 amino acids. The germline gives CDR1 SGHRS, CDR2 YFSETQ. The V end was cut by 5 bases, the J end by 8 bases, with 13 bases between. The CDR3 loop reads CASRGTAGEKLFF. In DNA form, the CDR3 reads TGCGCCAGCAGGGGGACCGCGGGAGAAAAACTGTTTTTT.

Comment on this clone: Germline is not matched at one junction end, which may reflect a read error. The chain has TRBV7-7 and TRBJ2-1, with TRBD2 matching over 12 bases. This CDR3 has 17 residues. Germline V lookup: CDR1 SSHAT, CDR2 FNYEAQ (reference sequence). The DNA of the CDR3 is TGTGCTAGCAGCTTAATCCCTAGCGGGGGGGCCGGCAATGAGCAGTTCTTC. As protein: CASSLIPSGGAGNEQFF.

The rearrangement links TRBV6-5 to TRBJ1-2; a possible D gene is TRBD1 (5 bases). Germline V gene lookup returns CDR1 MNHEY and CDR2 SVGAGI. CDR3 length equals 12 residues. V lost 6 bases and J 8 bases, leaving 13 bases between the germline ends. The CDR3 sequence: CASRTGLGGYTF. For the CDR3, the DNA is TGTGCCAGCAGGACGGGACTGGGAGGCTACACCTTC.

The chain recombines TRBV18 with TRBJ2-3; no firm D call. Germline V gene data show CDR1 as KGHSH and CDR2 as LQKENI. The length of the CDR3 is 13 residues. The V end was cut by 5 bases, the J end by 0 bases, with 6 bases between. The CDR3 here is CASSMSSTDTQYF. The CDR3, as DNA: TGTGCCAGCTCAATGTCTAGCACAGATACGCAGTATTTT.

This clone has only a few counts. V usage is TRBV28 and J usage is TRBJ1-2; no clear D. The CDR3 extends over 14 amino acids. The germline V gene has CDR1 MDHEN and CDR2 SYDVKM. The germline V and J ends were trimmed by 1 base and 3 bases, with 9 bases remaining between them. CDR3 loop: CASSLSGLHYGYTF. Written as DNA, the CDR3 is TGTGCCAGCAGTTTATCGGGTCTGCACTATGGCTACACCTTC.

The chain employs TRBV5-4 and TRBJ1-2; 8 bases align to TRBD1. The germline V gene encodes CDR1 SGHNT and CDR2 YYREEE (reference sequence). Trimming took 5 bases from V and 6 from J; bases not matched to a gene: 9. The CDR3 runs to 14 residues. This chain's CDR3 is CASSYKQGGDGYTF. DNA of the CDR3: TGTGCCAGCAGTTATAAACAGGGGGGGGATGGCTACACCTTC.

The CDR3 coding sequence is TGTGCCAGCAAAATAATTGCCGGGACAGGCAACGTCCTGACTTTC. It is translated as CASKIIAGTGNVLTF. The chain links TRBV6-5 to TRBJ2-6, with 8 bases lining up with TRBD1. V lost 7 bases to trimming and J lost 9 bases; unmatched junction nucleotides: 11. Germline V gives CDR1 MNHEY, CDR2 SVGAGI. The CDR3 is 15 amino acids.

This clone was found once. The chain has TRBV5-1 and TRBJ2-5; 10 positions match TRBD2. This CDR3 has 15 amino acids. Germline CDR1 is SGHRS and CDR2 is YFSETQ. Trimming took 3 bases from V and 5 from J; bases not matched to a gene: 7. The CDR3: CASSSGTSVSETQYF. CDR3 DNA: TGCGCCAGCAGCTCTGGGACTAGCGTTTCGGAGACCCAGTACTTC.

The chain combines TRBV19 with TRBJ2-7; no reliable D call. Trimming removed 3 bases from V and 4 bases from J, with 19 bases in between. Germline V gene sequence: CDR1 LNHDA, CDR2 SQIVND (reference sequence). This CDR3 region has 16 residues. The CDR3 is CASSIKFSVRAYEQYF. DNA for the CDR3: TGTGCCAGTAGTATCAAATTTTCGGTTCGCGCATACGAGCAGTACTTC. Complete variable domain (other parts from reference TRBV19 and TRBJ2-7): DGGITQSPKYLFRKEGQNVTLSCEQNLNHDAMYWYRQDPGQGLRLIYYSQIVNDFQKGDIAEGYSVSREKKESFPLTVTSAQKNPTAFYLCASSIKFSVRAYEQYFGPGTRLTVT.

This rearrangement joins TRBV15 to TRBJ2-2; no clear D gene. V lost 4 bases and J lost 3, with 9 bases in between. Germline V gene lookup returns CDR1 LNHNV and CDR2 YYDKDF (reference sequence). The CDR3 sequence is 14 residues long. This chain's CDR3 is CATSTRTDTGELFF. The CDR3 DNA reads as TGTGCCACCAGCACGAGAACGGACACCGGGGAGCTGTTTTTT.